The 6 T cell receptor beta chains below all came from one sample that was sequenced in a study of somatic mutations in cytotoxic T cells in rheumatoid arthritis. Using immunoSEQ multiplex PCR, the repertoire was profiled, and TCRdb retains in-frame clones only, with some absent. The sample consists of some 18,000 clones, around four fifths of them appearing once. Sequencing was done on a sample of CD8+ T cells sorted from blood. The origin of the receptors is an adult with rheumatoid arthritis.

Remarks on this clone: At one end the junction does not follow the germline gene, possibly because of a read error. The chain joins TRBV7-6 to TRBJ2-1, with D possibly called TRBD1 or TRBD2 (6 bases each). Germline-derived CDR1 and CDR2 are SGHVS and FNYEAQ. This CDR3 has 13 amino acids. Here the CDR3 reads CASSLAGGDDPVF. CDR3 coding DNA: TGTGCCAGCAGCTTAGCGGGGGGCGACGACCCAGTCTTC.

CDR3 region: CASSQGFSYTEAFF. The CDR3 coding sequence is TGTGCCAGCAGCCAAGGATTCAGCTACACTGAAGCTTTCTTT. The chain recombines TRBV14 with TRBJ1-1; D remains ambiguous. The V gene's germline CDR1 is SGHDN and CDR2 FVKESK. The CDR3 spans 14 residues. The V end was cut by 1 base, the J end by 3 bases, with 9 bases between. The full variable domain, its missing parts supplied by reference TRBV14 and TRBJ1-1, is EAGVTQFPSHSVIEKGQTVTLRCDPISGHDNLYWYRRVMGKEIKFLLHFVKESKQDESGMPNNRFLAERTGGTYSTLKVQPAELEDSGVYFCASSQGFSYTEAFFGQGTRLTVV.

A single count supports this clone. This rearrangement joins TRBV10-2 to TRBJ1-2, with D maybe TRBD1 (6 bases). This CDR3 is 14 amino acids long. The V gene lost 8 bases and the J gene lost 4 bases, with 17 bases spanning the gap. CDR1 is WSHSY and CDR2 is SAAADI in the germline V gene. The DNA for the CDR3 is TGCGCCAGCTACCCCGGACAGCCGACCTATGGCTACACCTTC. Translating gives CASYPGQPTYGYTF.

The chain employs TRBV19 and TRBJ2-1, with 11 bases that match TRBD2. The CDR3 has 13 amino acids. V was clipped by 6 bases and J by 13 bases; unmatched bases: 8. Germline V CDR1 and CDR2: LNHDA, SQIVND (reference sequence). The CDR3 reads CASSLSGGAFQFF. For the CDR3, the DNA is TGTGCCAGTAGCCTTAGCGGGGGGGCCTTTCAGTTCTTC.

CDR3 protein: CASSVGDSHGYTF. CDR3 coding DNA: TGTGCCAGCAGCGTAGGGGACAGTCATGGCTACACCTTC. This rearrangement joins TRBV9 to TRBJ1-2; 7 bases agree with TRBD1. The V segment lost 0 bases and the J segment 6 bases; nucleotides outside the gene matches: 2. This CDR3 has 13 amino acids. The V gene's germline CDR1 is SGDLS and CDR2 YYNGEE.

This chain connects TRBV16 to TRBJ1-2, with D perhaps TRBD1 (6 bases). Trimming removed 3 bases at V and 5 bases at J, with 16 bases between. Germline V gives CDR1 KGHSY, CDR2 FQNENV. CDR3 length equals 15 residues. The CDR3 loop reads CASSHLDSVVYGYTF. The CDR3 DNA is TGTGCCAGCAGCCACCTGGACAGTGTCGTATATGGCTACACCTTC.